A single sample is the source of the 20 T cell receptor beta chains below, sequenced in a study of blood T cell repertoires in COVID-19. Generated by immunoSEQ multiplex PCR, the TCRdb table keeps only in-frame clones and is missing some. The data hold 130,000 to 150,000 clones, with more than 70% observed a single time. The sample was peripheral blood. The receptor source for this set is a man aged 60 to 69 with active or convalescent COVID-19.

The chain is built from TRBV5-5 and TRBJ1-2; D remains unclear. The CDR3 loop spans 15 amino acids. Trimming cost V 4 bases and J 4 bases, with 17 bases left between them. Germline values: CDR1 SGHKS, CDR2 YYEKEE (reference sequence). The CDR3 loop is CASSPGSRIFYGYTF. The CDR3 coding sequence is TGTGCCAGCAGCCCCGGGAGCAGGATTTTCTATGGCTACACCTTC.

The rearrangement uses TRBV2 and TRBJ2-1; 13 bases align to TRBD2. J lost 9 bases, V lost 4 bases, and 6 bases had no gene match. Germline V gene lookup returns CDR1 SNHLY and CDR2 FYNNEI. The CDR3 runs 15 residues. CDR3 sequence: CASSAGTSGETEQFF. The CDR3 DNA sequence: TGTGCCAGCAGTGCTGGGACTAGCGGGGAAACTGAGCAGTTCTTC.

The CDR3 sequence: CASSVKVGGDTQYF. CDR3 sequence (DNA): TGTGCCAGCAGCGTAAAGGTGGGAGGCGATACGCAGTATTTT. The chain has TRBV9 and TRBJ2-3; a possible D gene is TRBD2 (6 bases). The CDR3 is made up of 14 amino acids. Germline CDR1 is SGDLS and CDR2 is YYNGEE. V lost 1 base to trimming and J lost 6 bases, with 12 bases between them.

The rearrangement links TRBV4-2 to TRBJ2-1, with 15 nucleotides matching TRBD2. CDR1 and CDR2 from the germline V gene are LGHNA and YNFKEQ. V dropped 5 bases and J dropped 1; count of bases not matched to a gene: 12. The CDR3 totals 20 residues. CDR3 sequence reads: CASSKRTSGRGLGSYNEQFF. The CDR3 nucleotides are TGTGCCAGCAGCAAACGGACTAGCGGGAGGGGCTTGGGGTCCTACAATGAGCAGTTCTTC.

This clone appeared many times. The CDR3: CASSLSGSGGGTGELFF. For the CDR3, the DNA is TGCGCCAGCAGCCTTTCTGGATCGGGGGGAGGGACCGGGGAGCTGTTTTTT. The gene calls are TRBV4-1 and TRBJ2-2; 7 bases are shared with TRBD2. CDR1 and CDR2 from the germline V gene are MGHRA and YSYEKL. Trimming cost V 4 bases and J 5 bases; bases outside gene matches: 13. The CDR3 consists of 17 residues.

The chain uses TRBV28 and TRBJ1-3, with 7 bases identical to TRBD1. The germline V gene encodes CDR1 MDHEN and CDR2 SYDVKM. The CDR3 is made up of 15 amino acids. Trimming cost V 5 bases and J 5 bases; bases outside gene matches: 9. The CDR3: CASSPNRQGRNTIYF. CDR3 in DNA: TGTGCCAGCAGTCCGAACCGACAGGGCAGAAACACCATATATTTT.

This chain uses TRBV29-1 with TRBJ2-1; the match to TRBD1 covers 7 bases. The CDR3 is 12 amino acids. J lost 1 base, V lost 6 bases, and 0 bases had no gene match. Germline values: CDR1 SQVTM, CDR2 ANQGSEA. The CDR3 loop reads CSVTGSYNEQFF. In nucleotides, the CDR3 is TGCAGCGTGACAGGGTCCTACAATGAGCAGTTCTTC.

The chain has TRBV20-1 and TRBJ1-2; no definite D call. Germline V lookup: CDR1 DFQATT, CDR2 SNEGSKA (reference sequence). The CDR3 is 11 residues long. V gave up 5 bases and J gave up 8 bases, with 12 bases separating them. The CDR3 bases are TGCAGTGCTCCCCGCTCCCGGGGCTACACCTTC. This codes for CSAPRSRGYTF.

This sequence joins TRBV28 and TRBJ2-1; D possibly corresponds to TRBD2 (6 bases). Deletions cut 8 bases from V and 1 base from J, with 12 bases between. Germline CDR1 and CDR2: MDHEN and SYDVKM. The CDR3 spans 14 residues. CDR3 loop: CASFRDLSYNEQFF. The DNA of the CDR3 is TGTGCCAGCTTCCGGGACTTATCCTACAATGAGCAGTTCTTC.

The chain combines TRBV19 with TRBJ1-5; D call uncertain. The CDR3 is 13 amino acids. The V and J ends lost 9 bases and 6 bases respectively, with 15 bases between them. CDR1 and CDR2 from the germline V gene are LNHDA and SQIVND (reference sequence). CDR3 in amino acids: CASLGWRFQPQHF. The CDR3 DNA is TGTGCCAGCCTGGGTTGGAGGTTTCAGCCCCAGCATTTT.

This clone was observed a single time. This chain joins TRBV5-6 and TRBJ1-6; D gene ambiguous. Trimming removed 2 bases from V and 6 bases from J, with 12 bases in between. This CDR3 has 15 residues. Germline lookup yields CDR1 SGHDT and CDR2 YYEEEE. The CDR3: CASSFASAPNSPLHF. The CDR3 DNA reads as TGTGCCAGCAGCTTTGCGTCCGCACCTAATTCACCCCTCCACTTT. Full variable domain (missing parts from reference TRBV5-6 and TRBJ1-6): DAGVTQSPTHLIKTRGQQVTLRCSPKSGHDTVSWYQQALGQGPQFIFQYYEEEERQRGNFPDRFSGHQFPNYSSELNVNALLLGDSALYLCASSFASAPNSPLHFGNGTRLTVT.

The chain uses TRBV18 and TRBJ2-3, with 7 nucleotides matching TRBD1. This CDR3 contains 14 residues. Germline assignment: CDR1 KGHSH and CDR2 LQKENI. V was pared by 4 bases and J by 6 bases, with 7 bases of the junction left unmatched. CDR3 nucleotide sequence: TGTGCCAGCTCACTCGACAGGGCAGGCGATACGCAGTATTTT. As protein: CASSLDRAGDTQYF.

The chain is built from TRBV12-5 and TRBJ2-7, with D unclear. In germline, CDR1 is LGHNT, CDR2 FRNRAP. Trimming took 3 bases from V and 4 from J, leaving 10 bases between them. There are 13 residues in the CDR3. The CDR3 here is CASGFGGDYEQYF. CDR3 DNA: TGTGCTAGTGGTTTTGGCGGAGATTACGAGCAGTACTTC.

In its sample, this clone was seen many times. This chain joins TRBV7-2 and TRBJ1-2; D unclear. Germline CDR1 and CDR2: SGHTA and FQGNSA. V lost 1 base, J lost 0 bases, and 6 bases lay in between. This CDR3 has 14 residues. In nucleotides, the CDR3 is TGTGCCAGCAGCTTAGACAGAACTAACTATGGCTACACCTTC. This translates into CASSLDRTNYGYTF. Filled out from reference TRBV7-2 and TRBJ1-2, the complete variable domain reads GAGVSQSPSNKVTEKGKDVELRCDPISGHTALYWYRQSLGQGLEFLIYFQGNSAPDKSGLPSDRFSAERTGGSVSTLTIQRTQQEDSAVYLCASSLDRTNYGYTFGSGTRLTVV.

The rearrangement joins TRBV5-1 to TRBJ1-2; 8 bases align to TRBD1. CDR3 length: 15 residues. Trimming at V came to 4 bases and at J to 4 bases, leaving 9 bases not matched to a gene. Looked up from germline, CDR1 is SGHRS and CDR2 is YFSETQ. CDR3 residues: CASSLWGQESYGYTF. CDR3 in DNA: TGCGCCAGCAGCCTATGGGGACAGGAAAGCTATGGCTACACCTTC. The complete variable domain, with remaining parts taken from reference TRBV5-1 and TRBJ1-2, reads KAGVTQTPRYLIKTRGQQVTLSCSPISGHRSVSWYQQTPGQGLQFLFEYFSETQRNKGNFPGRFSGRQFSNSRSEMNVSTLELGDSALYLCASSLWGQESYGYTFGSGTRLTVV.

This rearrangement joins TRBV18 to TRBJ2-3; no firm D call. Germline V CDR1 and CDR2: KGHSH, LQKENI. The CDR3 sequence is 13 residues long. V lost 6 bases and J 2 bases, leaving 9 bases between the germline ends. CDR3 sequence: CASSRQTTDTQYF. As DNA, the CDR3 is TGTGCCAGCTCTAGACAAACCACAGATACGCAGTATTTT.

This clone has only a few counts. The chain is built from TRBV28 and TRBJ2-1; D remains unclear. The CDR3 has 13 amino acids. V was shortened by 2 bases and J by 8 bases, with 10 bases between the two germline ends. CDR1 and CDR2 (germline): MDHEN, SYDVKM. CDR3 DNA sequence: TGTGCCAGCAGTTTAATCGAGGATTATGAGCAGTTCTTC. Translating gives CASSLIEDYEQFF.

The J gene is TRBJ1-5, the V gene TRBV5-1, with 7 bases that match TRBD1. CDR1 is SGHRS and CDR2 is YFSETQ in the germline V gene. CDR3 size: 15 residues. V shed 2 bases, J shed 0 bases, and the junction held 2 bases outside the gene matches. The CDR3, as DNA: TGCGCCAGCAGCTTAGGGACAGTTAGCAATCAGCCCCAGCATTTT. This encodes CASSLGTVSNQPQHF.

The rearrangement uses TRBV12-3 or TRBV12-4 and TRBJ1-2; D call uncertain. There are 13 residues in the CDR3. V lost 5 bases and J lost 3, with 10 bases in between. The CDR3 spells CASSESGDYGYTF. The CDR3 region has the DNA TGTGCCAGCAGTGAGAGCGGTGACTATGGCTACACCTTC.

V gene TRBV9 combines with J gene TRBJ2-3; 10 bases are shared with TRBD2. Germline V gene data show CDR1 as SGDLS and CDR2 as YYNGEE. This CDR3 region has 16 residues. The V gene end was trimmed by 6 bases and the J gene end by 6 bases; junction bases not matched to a gene: 13. The CDR3 bases are TGTGCCAGCACCTCAACCATAGCGGGAGGCGAGGATACGCAGTATTTT. Translated: CASTSTIAGGEDTQYF.